The entry that follows covers one TCR beta chain sequence. The antigen is unknown. The assay was immunoSEQ multiplex PCR, and TCRdb's table has in-frame clones only and misses some. The table lists 500,000 or so clones, 89% of them singletons. The sample comes from a study of Ad26.COV2.S vaccination and SARS-CoV-2 variants. Across the study: Ad26.COV2.S was injected intramuscularly once or twice, 56 days apart.

Treatment indicated: roughly 18 received Ad26.COV2.S at low or high dose, single or two shots; 5 received placebo; per-sample allocation not given. It was on day 63 after the first vaccine or placebo injection that samples were taken. Boston supplied an adult donor aged 18-55 years. Points from the study as a whole: Greater spike-specific TCR breadth was seen in vaccine recipients than in placebo recipients. Breadth of non-spike TCRs did not differ between vaccinees and placebo recipients.

The sequencing used peripheral blood, collected in a trial of Ad26.COV2.S vaccine versus placebo. The receptor's source is a person between 18 and 65 years old who received the Ad26.COV2.S COVID-19 vaccine or a placebo.

In DNA, the CDR3 is TGTGCCAGCATCGCAGGGGGCAGATCACCCCTCCACTTT. Translation gives CASIAGGRSPLHF. The J gene is TRBJ1-6, the V gene TRBV6-6; 8 bases agree with TRBD1. The CDR3 spans 13 residues. CDR1 is MNHNY, CDR2 SVGAGI, per germline (reference sequence). The ends lost 7 bases at V and 10 bases at J; junction bases unmatched: 6.